This TCR beta chain was sequenced in a study of vaccination effects on CD4 cells after COVID-19. The culture ran for 10 days before CD4+ T cells were isolated. No vaccinee had earlier SARS-CoV-2 infection, and nucleocapsid antibodies were negative. The authors replaced half the medium with IL-2 medium on days 3 and 7. Trimming took off 6 bases at V and 1 base at J, with 15 bases between the two ends. From germline, CDR1 is SGHTA and CDR2 FQGNSA. This CDR3 region has 15 residues. This clone was counted between two and nine times. Its antigen is currently unknown. Repertoires were generated with immunoSEQ multiplex PCR, while TCRdb's copy carries only in-frame clones and drops some. The sample has tens of thousands of clones; roughly three quarters are singletons.

The sequencing here drew on CD4+ T cells from PBMCs cultured without peptide, taken before COVID-19 vaccination. The TCR sequence derives from a human donor who received a COVID-19 vaccine. The rearrangement uses TRBV7-2 and TRBJ1-1, with D possibly matching TRBD1 (5 bases). CDR3 coding DNA: TGTGCCAGCAGTGAACGGGGGTTTACGAACACTGAAGCTTTCTTT. Protein: CASSERGFTNTEAFF.